The sequence of this T cell receptor (beta chain) was determined in a study of T-cell reconstitution after alpha-beta-depleted transplantation in children. Looked up from germline, CDR1 is MNHNS and CDR2 is SASEGT. CDR3 size: 14 residues. The V end lost 7 bases, the J end lost 8 bases, and 18 bases lay between the germline ends. Molecular barcoding with unique molecular identifiers was used for the TCRbeta library. TCRdb reprocessed the PCR reads with MiXCR, giving one entry per CDR3 protein. The repertoire consists of approximately 200,000 distinct CDR3 sequences, with roughly 15% occurring once and the leading ten covering roughly 13%.

The specimen comprised PBMCs from the stem cell graft donor, sampled from the stem cell graft. The sequence was obtained from a human donor who donated a stem cell graft to a child with acute lymphoblastic leukemia. The V call is TRBV6-1, the J call TRBJ2-1, with a weak D call TRBD2 (6 bases). The CDR3 is CASTPQGSGDEQFF. The CDR3 DNA reads TGTGCCAGCACTCCACAAGGGTCGGGGGATGAGCAGTTCTTC.